A single sample gave rise to the 21 T cell receptor beta chains below, sequenced in a study of shared clonotypes between healthy human individuals. Sequenced by immunoSEQ multiplex PCR; TCRdb stores in-frame clones only, minus some. The repertoire has hundreds of thousands of clones, 60% to 75% of them found once; the top ten carry about 1.8%. The sequencing sample was made of memory CD4+ T cells sorted from blood. Subset meaning: CD45RA-negative fraction. The receptors originated from a woman in her 30s in good health.

This clone was found many times. The chain combines TRBV6-1 with TRBJ1-2; the D is unclear. The CDR3 spans 13 residues. Germline CDR1 MNHNS, CDR2 SASEGT. The ends were cut back, 3 bases at V and 6 bases at J, with 11 bases in the middle. CDR3 loop: CASSDKGWNGYTF. The CDR3 nucleotides read TGTGCCAGCAGTGATAAGGGATGGAATGGCTACACCTTC.

V gene TRBV29-1 combines with J gene TRBJ2-2; 7 positions match TRBD2. V was pared by 5 bases and J by 7 bases, with 4 bases of the junction left unmatched. Germline V gives CDR1 SQVTM, CDR2 ANQGSEA. This CDR3 comprises 12 residues. The CDR3 DNA sequence: TGCAGCGTTCGGGGGGACGGCGGGGAGCTGTTTTTT. This gives the protein CSVRGDGGELFF.

The chain uses TRBV6-5 and TRBJ2-7; 10 nucleotides match TRBD1. The CDR3 loop spans 15 amino acids. Germline trimming cut 6 bases from V and 2 bases from J; bases unmatched to any gene: 7. Germline CDR1 and CDR2: MNHEY and SVGAGI. CDR3 sequence reads: CASSPTGTGAYEQYF. CDR3 nucleotide sequence: TGTGCCAGCAGCCCAACCGGGACAGGGGCCTACGAGCAGTACTTC.

The CDR3 reads CASSIGGGAKYNEQFF. CDR3 coding DNA: TGTGCCAGCAGCATTGGTGGGGGTGCAAAATACAATGAGCAGTTCTTC. V usage is TRBV28 and J usage is TRBJ2-1; D possibly matches TRBD1 or TRBD2 (5 bases each). The CDR3 has 16 amino acids. The V gene's germline CDR1 is MDHEN and CDR2 SYDVKM. The germline V and J ends were trimmed by 6 bases and 4 bases, with 19 bases remaining between them.

The gene calls are TRBV28 and TRBJ1-1; D remains unclear. The ends were cut back, 5 bases at V and 10 bases at J, with 17 bases in the middle. Germline V gene data show CDR1 as MDHEN and CDR2 as SYDVKM. This CDR3 region has 13 residues. The DNA of the CDR3 is TGTGCCAGCAGTCTCCCCGGGGTCCCGCGAGCTTTCTTT. Its translation: CASSLPGVPRAFF. Using reference TRBV28 and TRBJ1-1 for the parts outside the CDR3, the full variable domain is DVKVTQSSRYLVKRTGEKVFLECVQDMDHENMFWYRQDPGLGLRLIYFSYDVKMKEKGDIPEGYSVSREKKERFSLILESASTNQTSMYLCASSLPGVPRAFFGQGTRLTVV.

V and J are TRBV10-2 and TRBJ1-3, with TRBD1 as a possible D gene (5 bases). Germline CDR1 and CDR2: WSHSY and SAAADI. The length of the CDR3 is 14 residues. Between the trimmed V and J ends, which lost 5 bases and 2 bases, there was a span of 10 bases. CDR3 sequence reads: CASSSGAAGNTIYF. The CDR3 DNA follows: TGCGCCAGCAGTTCTGGGGCTGCTGGAAACACCATATATTTT.

In this sample, this clone turned up a few times. This chain uses TRBV10-2 with TRBJ1-2; D ambiguous. V was trimmed by 4 bases and J by 8 bases, leaving 11 bases between them. This CDR3 spans 12 amino acids. CDR1 and CDR2 from the germline V gene are WSHSY and SAAADI. As DNA, the CDR3 is TGCGCCAGCAGTGGGGAGGGCCGGGGCTACACCTTC. Translated, it gives CASSGEGRGYTF.

The gene calls are TRBV9 and TRBJ1-1; D may be TRBD1 (5 bases). The CDR3 has 15 residues. CDR1 is SGDLS and CDR2 is YYNGEE in the germline V gene. The V and J ends lost 4 bases and 5 bases respectively, with 18 bases between them. The CDR3 sequence: CASSPSGLPGTEAFF. CDR3 DNA sequence: TGTGCCAGCAGCCCCTCAGGGCTACCCGGAACTGAAGCTTTCTTT.

The chain uses TRBV27 and TRBJ2-3, with 12 bases aligning to TRBD2. The V gene end was trimmed by 5 bases and the J gene end by 4 bases; junction bases not matched to a gene: 7. CDR1 is MNHEY and CDR2 is SMNVEV in the germline V gene (reference sequence). CDR3 size: 16 residues. CDR3 protein: CASSPLAGGLADTQYF. The CDR3 DNA follows: TGTGCCAGCAGTCCTCTAGCGGGAGGGTTGGCAGATACGCAGTATTTT.

This clone came up a few times. The gene calls are TRBV21-1 and TRBJ2-4; the D call in the table, TRBD1, was not verified against the DNA. TRBV21-1 constitutes a pseudogene. The CDR3 totals 17 residues. In DNA form, the CDR3 reads TGTGCCAGCAACTTCCCGGATCGAGACATAGCCAAAAACATTCAGTACTTC. Its protein product is CASNFPDRDIAKNIQYF.

The chain carries TRBV19 and TRBJ1-1; no firm D call. The CDR3 is 16 residues long. Germline V gene data show CDR1 as LNHDA and CDR2 as SQIVND (reference sequence). Trimming took off 5 bases at V and 0 bases at J, with 16 bases between the two ends. CDR3 DNA: TGTGCCAGTAGTGTCGGACCCTCCAGGATGAACACTGAAGCTTTCTTT. This codes for CASSVGPSRMNTEAFF.

The chain links TRBV7-8 to TRBJ2-2, with D possibly TRBD1 on 7 matching bases. This CDR3 region has 19 residues. Trimming cost V 2 bases and J 13 bases, with 32 bases left between them. Germline-derived CDR1 and CDR2 are SGHVS and FQNEAQ. The CDR3 reads CASSLTTVRGSPGGEGLFF. The CDR3, as DNA: TGTGCCAGCAGCTTAACCACAGTCAGGGGGTCCCCTGGCGGGGAAGGGCTGTTTTTT.

Only one count was recorded for this clone. The rearrangement uses TRBV7-9 and TRBJ2-3; 7 nucleotides match TRBD2. Per the germline V gene, CDR1 is SEHNR and CDR2 is FQNEAQ (reference sequence). The CDR3 extends over 15 amino acids. V was pared by 5 bases and J by 2 bases, with 7 bases of the junction left unmatched. The CDR3: CASSHRDYITDTQYF. The DNA for the CDR3 is TGTGCCAGCAGCCACCGGGACTACATCACAGATACGCAGTATTTT.

This clone was detected many times. The rearrangement uses TRBV19 and TRBJ2-1; TRBD2 aligns across 10 bases. V shed 4 bases, J shed 7 bases, and the junction held 7 bases outside the gene matches. This CDR3 spans 15 amino acids. The germline V gene encodes CDR1 LNHDA and CDR2 SQIVND (reference sequence). CDR3: CASSTSGRAGNEQFF. CDR3 in DNA: TGTGCCAGTAGTACCAGCGGGAGGGCAGGGAATGAGCAGTTCTTC.

The J gene is TRBJ1-3, the V gene TRBV5-5; D remains ambiguous. V was pared by 7 bases and J by 0 bases, with 8 bases between. This CDR3 has 13 amino acids. Germline V lookup: CDR1 SGHKS, CDR2 YYEKEE (reference sequence). The CDR3 loop reads CASLVPSGNTIYF. DNA for the CDR3: TGTGCCAGCTTAGTCCCCTCTGGAAACACCATATATTTT.

This rearrangement joins TRBV18 to TRBJ1-3; D is possibly TRBD1 (5 bases). The CDR3 loop spans 15 amino acids. CDR1 and CDR2 (germline): KGHSH, LQKENI. Trimming shortened V by 4 bases and J by 2 bases, and 12 bases separated the two germline ends. The CDR3 DNA sequence: TGTGCCAGCTCACGGTCCGGGGGTACTGGAAACACCATATATTTT. As protein: CASSRSGGTGNTIYF.

The chain recombines TRBV9 with TRBJ2-7, with a tentative D call TRBD1 (6 bases). V lost 6 bases and J lost 0, with 13 bases in between. CDR3 size: 14 residues. The germline gives CDR1 SGDLS, CDR2 YYNGEE. CDR3 sequence (DNA): TGTGCCAGCACGCCGGGACATAGCTCCTACGAGCAGTACTTC. Amino acids: CASTPGHSSYEQYF.

This sequence joins TRBV5-4 and TRBJ2-5, with 13 bases fitting TRBD2. With 3 bases clipped from V and 5 bases from J, the junction kept 7 bases outside the gene matches. Germline V lookup: CDR1 SGHNT, CDR2 YYREEE (reference sequence). CDR3 length: 16 residues. The CDR3 spells CASSWTSGRVTETQYF. Here the CDR3 DNA reads TGTGCCAGCAGCTGGACTAGCGGGAGAGTAACGGAGACCCAGTACTTC.

The chain has TRBV18 and TRBJ2-3; a possible D gene is TRBD2 (6 bases). This CDR3 spans 13 amino acids. Trimming stripped 2 bases from V and 4 bases from J, with 7 bases between. Germline CDR1 KGHSH, CDR2 LQKENI. Written as DNA, the CDR3 is TGTGCCAGCTCACCAGGGGAGGCAGATACGCAGTATTTT. Protein: CASSPGEADTQYF.

The chain uses TRBV19 and TRBJ1-4; a possible D gene is TRBD1 (5 bases). Germline CDR1 and CDR2: LNHDA and SQIVND (reference sequence). V lost 5 bases to trimming and J lost 0 bases, with 13 bases between them. The CDR3 runs to 16 residues. CDR3 in amino acids: CASSHGTLTTNEKLFF. CDR3 DNA sequence: TGTGCCAGTAGTCATGGGACCTTGACAACTAATGAAAAACTGTTTTTT.

This chain joins TRBV10-3 and TRBJ2-7; possible D gene TRBD2, 5 bases. The CDR3 sequence is 13 residues long. Trimming shortened V by 2 bases and J by 0 bases, and 5 bases separated the two germline ends. CDR1 and CDR2 from the germline V gene are ENHRY and SYGVKD. In nucleotides, the CDR3 is TGTGCCATCAGTGAGCGGGACTCCTACGAGCAGTACTTC. This sequence encodes CAISERDSYEQYF.